This entry lists 26 T cell receptor beta chains sequenced from one sample in a study of response to subunit inactivated influenza vaccine (dated 2018 in TCRdb). The library was produced with RT-PCR. The sequencer listed for this sample is Illumina HiSeq 2500. Using fastp trimming at Q25 and MiXCR clonotype assembly, TCRdb reanalyzed the public sequencing data and kept in-frame beta chains. Each entry merges the rows of one CDR3 protein and shows their most common DNA and genes. Recorded for this sample are 500,000 or so distinct CDR3 sequences; roughly 9.8% of them occurred a single time. The ten largest account for more than 10% of the sample. Interpreted using the paper, the time point label stands for: 45 to 55 days after influenza vaccine administration. Sequenced here: PBMCs from blood, sampled roughly 47 days after vaccination. Receptors were obtained from a man aged 45-65 years who received an inactivated influenza vaccine. Donor details come from another sample of the same person, matched by shared clones.

This clonotype was observed a few times. V is TRBV6-1 and J is TRBJ2-7; 8 bases match TRBD1. CDR1 and CDR2 from the germline V gene are MNHNS and SASEGT. The CDR3 extends over 14 amino acids. Trimming removed 7 bases from V and 1 base from J; junction bases left unmatched: 6. The CDR3 DNA is TGTGCCAGCACCAGGACAGGGTTATCCTACGAGCAGTACTTC. Amino acids: CASTRTGLSYEQYF.

This rearrangement joins TRBV20-1 to TRBJ2-7, with D perhaps TRBD2 (5 bases). V was clipped by 6 bases and J by 7 bases, with 19 bases between them. The V gene's germline CDR1 is DFQATT and CDR2 SNEGSKA (reference sequence). There are 13 residues in the CDR3. CDR3: CSATRSTAGEQYF. CDR3 bases: TGCAGTGCGACCCGCTCGACGGCGGGTGAGCAGTACTTC.

This clonotype was detected a few times. In DNA form, the CDR3 reads TGCAGCGTTGGCTGGGATACTGAAGCTTTCTTT. Protein product: CSVGWDTEAFF. The chain employs TRBV29-1 and TRBJ1-1; D remains unclear. V was pared by 4 bases and J by 5 bases, with 8 bases between. The CDR3 covers 11 residues. Germline V gives CDR1 SQVTM, CDR2 ANQGSEA.

The V call is TRBV15, the J call TRBJ2-5; 11 nucleotides align to TRBD2. V shed 4 bases, J shed 2 bases, and the junction held 3 bases outside the gene matches. The CDR3 runs 15 residues. Germline V gene lookup returns CDR1 LNHNV and CDR2 YYDKDF (reference sequence). This CDR3 is CATSKRTSGQETQYF. CDR3 DNA: TGTGCCACCAGCAAGCGGACTAGCGGGCAAGAGACCCAGTACTTC.

The gene calls are TRBV29-1 and TRBJ2-5, with TRBD1 as a possible D gene (8 bases). The length of the CDR3 is 13 residues. Germline V lookup: CDR1 SQVTM, CDR2 ANQGSEA. V shed 3 bases and J shed 7 bases, with 15 bases lying between them. CDR3 region: CSVDTGGGWTQYF. The CDR3 bases are TGCAGCGTTGACACAGGGGGAGGGTGGACCCAGTACTTC.

This clonotype was observed at least ten times. The V and J genes are TRBV12-3 or TRBV12-4 and TRBJ1-1; D is possibly TRBD1 (6 bases). Trimming took off 7 bases at V and 5 bases at J, with 17 bases between the two ends. CDR3 length: 14 amino acids. CDR3 nucleotide sequence: TGTGCCAGCACCGCAGCAGGGGTTGGGACTGAAGCTTTCTTT. This translates into CASTAAGVGTEAFF.

V gene TRBV29-1 combines with J gene TRBJ2-7; D perhaps matches TRBD2 (5 bases). This CDR3 has 13 residues. V lost 6 bases to trimming and J lost 6 bases, with 18 bases between them. Germline CDR1 SQVTM, CDR2 ANQGSEA. Here the CDR3 reads CSVLTQRAAEQYF. The CDR3 DNA follows: TGCAGCGTCCTGACACAGAGGGCGGCCGAGCAGTACTTC.

The gene calls are TRBV7-2 and TRBJ2-2, with D perhaps matching TRBD2 (5 bases). This CDR3 spans 15 amino acids. Germline V gives CDR1 SGHTA, CDR2 FQGNSA. With 0 bases removed from V and 5 bases from J, the gap between germline ends came to 10 bases. CDR3 DNA: TGTGCCAGCAGCTTAGCGCGGGTAGAAACCGGGGAGCTGTTTTTT. Amino acid sequence: CASSLARVETGELFF.

This clonotype turned up a few times. The CDR3 nucleotides are TGCGCCAGCAGCTTACCAGCTATGAACACTGAAGCTTTCTTT. This encodes CASSLPAMNTEAFF. The rearrangement joins TRBV5-1 to TRBJ1-1, with D unclear. CDR1 and CDR2 (germline): SGHRS, YFSETQ. Trimming took off 2 bases at V and 0 bases at J, with 8 bases between the two ends. The CDR3 consists of 14 residues.

This clonotype was seen a handful of times. The chain combines TRBV7-9 with TRBJ1-1, with no clear D. V lost 5 bases and J lost 1, with 14 bases in between. Germline CDR1 is SEHNR and CDR2 is FQNEAQ (reference sequence). The CDR3 has 15 amino acids. The CDR3 DNA reads TGTGCCAGCAGCCCTCAACGGACGGCGAACACTGAAGCTTTCTTT. It yields the protein CASSPQRTANTEAFF.

V gene TRBV12-3 or TRBV12-4 combines with J gene TRBJ1-6; a possible D gene is TRBD1 (6 bases). The length of the CDR3 is 14 residues. V lost 6 bases, J lost 7 bases, and 13 bases lay in between. The DNA of the CDR3 is TGTGCCAGCAGCTTCAGGGGATGGAATTCACCCCTCCACTTT. It translates to CASSFRGWNSPLHF.

This clonotype was observed a few times. The rearrangement links TRBV20-1 to TRBJ1-3; no firm D call. Trimming took 3 bases from V and 2 from J, leaving 8 bases between them. The CDR3 sequence is 13 residues long. Germline V CDR1 and CDR2: DFQATT, SNEGSKA (reference sequence). The CDR3 DNA reads TGCAGTGCTAGCAGGAATACTGGAAACACCATATATTTT. Translation: CSASRNTGNTIYF.

In this sample, this clonotype turned up many times. V is TRBV20-1 and J is TRBJ2-7, with 10 bases lining up with TRBD2. The CDR3 contains 12 residues. From germline, CDR1 is DFQATT and CDR2 SNEGSKA (reference sequence). After removal of 6 bases from V and 3 bases from J, the junction contained 2 bases not matched to a gene. The CDR3 here is CSARTSGYEQYF. As DNA, the CDR3 is TGCAGTGCAAGGACTAGCGGCTACGAGCAGTACTTC.

CDR3 bases: TGCAGTGCTAGTGAATCAGCCGGTGTGGAAAAACTGTTTTTT. Its protein product is CSASESAGVEKLFF. The chain joins TRBV20-1 to TRBJ1-4, with no clear D. The CDR3 loop spans 14 amino acids. V was shortened by 3 bases and J by 8 bases, with 16 bases between the two germline ends. Germline V gene data show CDR1 as DFQATT and CDR2 as SNEGSKA (reference sequence).

This clonotype was seen only a few times. The chain uses TRBV7-8 and TRBJ1-1; a possible D gene is TRBD1 (5 bases). CDR3 length equals 15 residues. Germline assignment: CDR1 SGHVS and CDR2 FQNEAQ. Trimming took 0 bases from V and 4 from J, leaving 12 bases between them. CDR3 amino acids: CASSLAGRQSTEAFF. The DNA of the CDR3 is TGTGCCAGCAGCTTAGCCGGGCGACAGAGCACTGAAGCTTTCTTT.

There are a few counts of this clonotype. The chain is built from TRBV5-8 and TRBJ2-1; weak D call: TRBD1 (6 bases). Trimming pared 5 bases from V and 0 bases from J, leaving 15 bases between. Germline-derived CDR1 and CDR2 are SGHTS and YDEGEE. This CDR3 comprises 16 residues. The CDR3 DNA sequence: TGTGCCAGCAGGCCCGCAGGGGCCAGCTCCTACAATGAGCAGTTCTTC. This gives the protein CASRPAGASSYNEQFF.

This clonotype was detected ten times or more. The rearrangement joins TRBV29-1 to TRBJ1-5, with unresolved D. The CDR3 is made up of 16 amino acids. The ends were cut back, 3 bases at V and 7 bases at J, with 22 bases in the middle. Germline CDR1 reads SQVTM; CDR2 reads ANQGSEA. In DNA form, the CDR3 reads TGCAGCGTTGATTCAATCCGGCCGGTTTGGATACAGCCCCAGCATTTT. Protein product: CSVDSIRPVWIQPQHF.

The chain employs TRBV20-1 and TRBJ1-2; a weak D match, TRBD1 (6 bases). V lost 0 bases, J lost 9 bases, and 14 bases lay in between. The CDR3 consists of 13 residues. Germline V gene lookup returns CDR1 DFQATT and CDR2 SNEGSKA (reference sequence). The CDR3 loop is CSARDATGLSYTF. The CDR3 coding sequence is TGCAGTGCTAGAGACGCTACAGGGTTAAGCTACACCTTC.

The J gene is TRBJ1-2, the V gene TRBV6-5; tentative D call: TRBD1 (5 bases). Trimming removed 7 bases at V and 5 bases at J, with 11 bases between. The CDR3 totals 12 residues. Germline assignment: CDR1 MNHEY and CDR2 SVGAGI. CDR3 residues: CASKDTGYGYTF. The CDR3 region has the DNA TGTGCCAGCAAGGACACCGGATATGGCTACACCTTC.

This clonotype was detected only a few times. The V and J genes are TRBV7-2 and TRBJ2-7, with D possibly matching TRBD2 (5 bases). The CDR3 consists of 14 residues. The V end was cut by 3 bases, the J end by 3 bases, with 12 bases between. Germline values: CDR1 SGHTA, CDR2 FQGNSA. In nucleotides, the CDR3 is TGTGCCAGCAGCTTCGGACCGGGATACTACGAGCAGTACTTC. It codes for CASSFGPGYYEQYF.

Only a few counts were recorded for this clonotype. This sequence joins TRBV18 and TRBJ2-3, with a weak D call TRBD1 (5 bases). This CDR3 is built from 13 residues. Germline V lookup: CDR1 KGHSH, CDR2 LQKENI. The V end lost 5 bases, the J end lost 2 bases, and 8 bases lay between the germline ends. The CDR3: CASSGAITDTQYF. The CDR3 nucleotides are TGTGCCAGCTCAGGGGCCATCACAGATACGCAGTATTTT.

Many counts were recorded for this clonotype. In DNA form, the CDR3 reads TGTGCCAGCAGCTGCCCCGGGCCTCGTGCAACTAATGAAAAACTGTTTTTT. Amino acids: CASSCPGPRATNEKLFF. V and J are TRBV7-2 and TRBJ1-4; unclear D gene. The germline V gene encodes CDR1 SGHTA and CDR2 FQGNSA. The V gene lost 4 bases and the J gene lost 0 bases, with 15 bases spanning the gap. The CDR3 sequence is 17 residues long.

This clonotype was seen a handful of times. The chain is built from TRBV11-2 and TRBJ2-1, with 9 bases fitting TRBD2. Germline assignment: CDR1 SGHAT and CDR2 FQNNGV. The CDR3 is 18 residues long. V was clipped by 0 bases and J by 6 bases; unmatched bases: 12. The CDR3 DNA follows: TGTGCCAGCAGCTTAGATCCCAGAATAGCGGGAGTTTCCAATGAGCAGTTCTTC. It translates to CASSLDPRIAGVSNEQFF.

The chain joins TRBV28 to TRBJ2-1; unclear D gene. The CDR3 contains 12 residues. Germline-derived CDR1 and CDR2 are MDHEN and SYDVKM. V shed 0 bases and J shed 12 bases, with 9 bases lying between them. The CDR3 is CASSLWGSAQFF. In DNA, the CDR3 is TGTGCCAGCAGTTTATGGGGGTCAGCGCAGTTCTTC.

The sample holds one count of this clonotype. V usage is TRBV9 and J usage is TRBJ2-5; D may be TRBD1 or TRBD2 (6 bases each). The CDR3 extends over 16 amino acids. Germline CDR1 reads SGDLS; CDR2 reads YYNGEE. Trimming took off 1 base at V and 0 bases at J, with 13 bases between the two ends. The CDR3 DNA follows: TGTGCCAGCAGCGTAAGGGGGGTTGGTCACCAAGAGACCCAGTACTTC. Its protein is CASSVRGVGHQETQYF. Combining the CDR3 with reference TRBV9 and TRBJ2-5 gives the whole variable domain DSGVTQTPKHLITATGQRVTLRCSPRSGDLSVYWYQQSLDQGLQFLIQYYNGEERAKGNILERFSAQQFPDLHSELNLSSLELGDSALYFCASSVRGVGHQETQYFGPGTRLLVL.

The genes are TRBV5-1 and TRBJ2-7, with D perhaps TRBD2 (6 bases). The CDR3 length is 16 residues. Germline CDR1 is SGHRS and CDR2 is YFSETQ. V lost 1 base, J lost 5 bases, and 19 bases lay in between. CDR3 DNA sequence: TGCGCCAGCAGCTTGACGGATCCGGGACTTGGGAACGAGCAGTACTTC. Translation gives CASSLTDPGLGNEQYF.